This T cell receptor beta chain was captured in a study of T cells in Graves' hyperthyroidism and ophthalmopathy. Study details: Peripheral blood was obtained at initial diagnosis, preceding any treatment.

This clonotype was observed many times. Amplification of TCR beta CDR3 regions was performed using RNA transcripts as template. During a first-round RT-PCR of the TCR CDR3, the HTBI primer set was used. TCRdb ran MiXCR on the multiplex PCR reads and lists one entry per CDR3 protein. The sample lists about half a million distinct CDR3 sequences, roughly 20% occurring once. The CDR3 is 14 amino acids. Germline V gene sequence: CDR1 SGHRS, CDR2 YFSETQ. V lost 1 base, J lost 7 bases, and 5 bases stayed unmatched. Lactation, pregnancy, other autoimmune disease or uncontrolled infection excluded patients. Used for diagnoses were clinical symptoms, serum thyroxine and TRAb, thyroid ultrasound and orbital computed tomography.

The V call is TRBV5-1, the J call TRBJ1-2, with 9 bases that match TRBD1. The sequenced sample was blood. The TCR sequence derives from a man aged 18 to 35 with Graves' hyperthyroidism. The chain's CDR3 is CASSLWGQGRGYTF. The CDR3 DNA reads TGCGCCAGCAGCTTGTGGGGACAGGGACGTGGCTACACCTTC.